A selection of T cell receptor beta chains follows, all from one sample in a study of blood T cell repertoires in COVID-19. Only in-frame clones appear in the TCRdb table, and some are missing; sequencing was by immunoSEQ multiplex PCR. Among approximately 140,000 clones listed, 80% to 90% were seen once. The sample was peripheral blood. These TCRs come from a human donor in a cohort sampled during active COVID-19. Both conserved end residues are part of each CDR3. A D gene is named only where the DNA matches it firmly. Clone sizes are given selectively: once, few, many, or a class where the clone is expanded.

-	TRBJ2-1	TRBV7-9	-	CASSPGQSPYNEQFF	TGTGCCAGCAGCCCCGGACAGAGTCCCTACAATGAGCAGTTCTTC
TRBD2	TRBJ2-7	TRBV27	-	CASRTGTWEGQQYF	TGTGCCAGCAGAACCGGGACTTGGGAGGGTCAGCAGTACTTC
-	TRBJ1-5	TRBV5-6	-	CASSLSGNQPQHF	TGTGCCAGCAGCTTGTCGGGGAATCAGCCCCAGCATTTT
TRBD1	TRBJ2-3	TRBV4-3	-	CASSQAGQGLHTQYF	TGCGCCAGCAGCCAGGCGGGACAGGGGTTACATACGCAGTATTTT
TRBD1	TRBJ1-5	TRBV2	few	CASNPGGGSNQPQHF	TGTGCCAGTAATCCAGGGGGTGGGAGCAATCAGCCCCAGCATTTT
TRBD1	TRBJ2-1	TRBV19	-	CATRQGKVNEQFF	TGTGCCACCCGACAGGGGAAGGTCAATGAGCAGTTCTTC
-	TRBJ2-5	TRBV10-2	-	CASSEGQVWETQYF	TGCGCCAGCAGTGAGGGCCAGGTTTGGGAGACCCAGTACTTC
TRBD1	TRBJ2-7	TRBV5-1	-	CASSLWTGNDEQYF	TGCGCCAGCAGCTTATGGACAGGGAACGACGAGCAGTACTTC
-	TRBJ1-2	TRBV2	-	CASREGADYGYTF	TGTGCCAGCAGGGAAGGGGCAGACTATGGCTACACCTTC
TRBD1	TRBJ2-5	TRBV5-1	-	CASSLDRGETQYF	TGCGCCAGCAGCCTGGACAGGGGCGAGACCCAGTACTTC
-	TRBJ1-2	TRBV4-2	-	CASSSGDRRTNYGYTF	TGTGCCAGCAGTTCAGGAGACAGGCGTACTAACTATGGCTACACCTTC
-	TRBJ1-5	TRBV6-5	-	CASEVFRNQPQHF	TGTGCCAGCGAGGTTTTTCGCAATCAGCCCCAGCATTTT
TRBD1	TRBJ2-5	TRBV4-1	-	CASSQNSGTEQETQYF	TGCGCCAGCAGCCAAAATTCCGGGACAGAGCAAGAGACCCAGTACTTC
-	TRBJ1-1	TRBV24-1	few	CATSDQPRNTEAFF	TGTGCCACCAGTGACCAACCCAGGAACACTGAAGCTTTCTTT
TRBD2	TRBJ2-2	TRBV30	-	CAWSPGGAHTGELFF	TGTGCCTGGTCTCCGGGGGGGGCGCATACCGGGGAGCTGTTTTTT
-	TRBJ1-1	TRBV5-6	-	CASSARTYGQGYTEAFF	TGTGCCAGCAGCGCCCGAACTTATGGGCAGGGCTACACTGAAGCTTTCTTT
TRBD1	TRBJ2-7	TRBV11-2	-	CASSLDFWAGGDEQYF	TGTGCCAGCAGCTTAGATTTTTGGGCAGGGGGCGATGAGCAGTACTTC